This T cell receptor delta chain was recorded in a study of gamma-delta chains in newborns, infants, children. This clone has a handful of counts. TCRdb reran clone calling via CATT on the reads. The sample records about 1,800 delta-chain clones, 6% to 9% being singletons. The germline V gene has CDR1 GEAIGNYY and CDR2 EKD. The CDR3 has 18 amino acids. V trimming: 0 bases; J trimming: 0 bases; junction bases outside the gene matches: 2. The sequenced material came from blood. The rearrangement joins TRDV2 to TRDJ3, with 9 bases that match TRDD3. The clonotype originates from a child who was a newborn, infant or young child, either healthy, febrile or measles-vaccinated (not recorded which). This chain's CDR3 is CACDTWGISSWDTRQMFF. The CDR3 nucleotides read TGTGCCTGTGACACCTGGGGGATAAGCTCCTGGGACACCCGACAGATGTTTTTC.